Ten or more counts support the clone carrying this T cell receptor beta chain. The germline V gene has CDR1 SGHTA and CDR2 FQGNSA. V gave up 8 bases and J gave up 5 bases; unmatched junction bases: 17. This CDR3 spans 16 amino acids. This sample was taken from a study of T cells in Graves' hyperthyroidism and ophthalmopathy. TCR beta CDR3 sequences were amplified from RNA transcripts. HTBI primers were the set used in a first-round RT-PCR of the TCR CDR3. Using its own MiXCR run on the multiplex PCR reads, TCRdb lists one record per CDR3 protein. The repertoire holds approximately 590,000 distinct CDR3 sequences, with more than 15% as singletons.

Sequenced sample: blood. The chain combines TRBV7-2 with TRBJ2-5; 7 nucleotides line up with TRBD1. The sequence was collected from a woman younger than 45 with Graves' hyperthyroidism. CDR3 amino acids: CASGPRQGMAVETQYF. The CDR3 DNA follows: TGTGCCAGCGGCCCGCGACAGGGTATGGCGGTCGAGACCCAGTACTTC.